This T cell receptor beta chain was sequenced during a study of blood T cell repertoires in COVID-19. Study details: The study drew acute and convalescent COVID-19 samples from the United States, Italy and Spain.

The germline V gene has CDR1 SGDLS and CDR2 YYNGEE. V lost 4 bases and J lost 4, with 10 bases in between. This CDR3 region has 13 residues. Per the authors' pipeline: Amplified reference gene primers provided the basis for estimating nucleated cell counts. Repertoires were generated with immunoSEQ multiplex PCR, while TCRdb's copy carries only in-frame clones and drops some. That table gives V, J and clone size, and the DNA gave D and trimming. Among some 80,000 clones listed, approximately 86% were seen once. This TCR came from a man older than 75 with active or convalescent COVID-19. The chain has TRBV9 and TRBJ2-3; the D is unclear. The sequenced sample consisted of peripheral blood. In DNA, the CDR3 is TGTGCCAGCAGCAACCTGGCCCCAGATACGCAGTATTTT. This encodes CASSNLAPDTQYF.